This TCR beta chain came from a study of T cell repertoires in cytomegalovirus infection. Looking at the study overall: It can be stated that public TCR beta signatures indicated CMV infection as well as a matching HLA type. Overall study results and limits: HLA-C-restricted CMV-specific TCR beta clonotypes were dominant in the ex vivo response.

TCRdb re-analysed the reads in MiXCR, keeping a single row per CDR3 protein. Here the sample spans a few hundred thousand distinct CDR3 sequences, about a sixth being singletons. In this sample, this clonotype turned up many times. Its antigen remains unidentified. This CDR3 has 12 residues. Trimming stripped 8 bases from V and 5 bases from J, with 12 bases between. Per the germline V gene, CDR1 is SGHVS and CDR2 is FNYEAQ. This sequence originates from a human donor in good health (CMV status not recorded). Some clones in this sample may be carry-over from other donors' samples. V usage is TRBV7-6 and J usage is TRBJ2-5; D not certain. Source material: CD8+ T cells from PBMCs. In DNA form, the CDR3 reads TGTGCCAGCCGCGACGGCCAGGAGACCCAGTACTTC. Its translation: CASRDGQETQYF.